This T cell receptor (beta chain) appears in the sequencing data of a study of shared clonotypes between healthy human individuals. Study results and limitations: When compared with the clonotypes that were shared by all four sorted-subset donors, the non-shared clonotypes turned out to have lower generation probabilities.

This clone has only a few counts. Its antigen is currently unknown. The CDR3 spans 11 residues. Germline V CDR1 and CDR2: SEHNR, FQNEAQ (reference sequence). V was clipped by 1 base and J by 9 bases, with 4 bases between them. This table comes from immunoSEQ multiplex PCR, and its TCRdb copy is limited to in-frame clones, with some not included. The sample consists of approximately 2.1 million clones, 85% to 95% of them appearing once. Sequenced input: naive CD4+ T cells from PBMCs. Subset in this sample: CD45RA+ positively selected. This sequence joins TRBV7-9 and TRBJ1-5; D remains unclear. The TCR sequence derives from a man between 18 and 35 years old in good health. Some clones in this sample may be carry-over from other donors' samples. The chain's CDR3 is CASSLVGPQHF. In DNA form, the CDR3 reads TGTGCCAGCAGCTTAGTGGGGCCCCAGCATTTT.